This T cell receptor (beta chain) derives from a study of post-analysis software for immune sequencing data. Study context: Patients with relapsing-remitting, secondary progressive and progressive-relapsing multiple sclerosis courses were all represented. Study-wide results and limits: Analysis by F measure revealed that same-batch samples clustered strongly together. Compared with controls, patients showed significantly lower normalized Chao1 diversity. Relative to controls, patients had 4 or 5 TRBV segments at higher frequency, with TRBV5-6, TRBV5-1 and TRBV20-1 among these.

This clonotype was observed many times. Its target is not known. TCR beta libraries were prepared from cDNA with unique molecular identifiers. T cells numbering about 0.95 to 10 million gave rise to roughly 550,000 cDNA molecules. From the PCR reads, TCRdb called clonotypes with MiXCR, one entry per CDR3 protein. The sample consists of around 250,000 distinct CDR3 sequences, 36% of them appearing once. The CDR3 length is 13 residues. V lost 4 bases to trimming and J lost 5 bases, with 12 bases between them. In germline, CDR1 is SGHRS, CDR2 YFSETQ. The sequencing input was blood. The chain links TRBV5-1 to TRBJ2-5; D is perhaps TRBD2 (5 bases). This clonotype was sampled from a girl aged 5-17 years with multiple sclerosis. CDR3 protein: CASSAGNTETQYF. The CDR3 DNA sequence: TGCGCCAGCAGCGCCGGGAACACGGAGACCCAGTACTTC.